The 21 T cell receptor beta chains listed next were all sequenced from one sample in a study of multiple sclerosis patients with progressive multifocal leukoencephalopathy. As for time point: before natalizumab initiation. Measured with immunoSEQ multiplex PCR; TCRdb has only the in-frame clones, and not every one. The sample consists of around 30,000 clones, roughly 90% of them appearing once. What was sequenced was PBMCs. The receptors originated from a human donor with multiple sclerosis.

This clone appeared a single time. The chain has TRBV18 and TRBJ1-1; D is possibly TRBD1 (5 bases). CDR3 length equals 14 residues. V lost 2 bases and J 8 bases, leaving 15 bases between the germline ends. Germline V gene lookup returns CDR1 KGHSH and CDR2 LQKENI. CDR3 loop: CASSPFMRQGEAFF. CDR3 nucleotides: TGTGCCAGCTCACCATTTATGAGGCAGGGAGAAGCTTTCTTT. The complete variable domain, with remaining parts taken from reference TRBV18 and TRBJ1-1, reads NAGVMQNPRHLVRRRGQEARLRCSPMKGHSHVYWYRQLPEEGLKFMVYLQKENIIDESGMPKERFSAEFPKEGPSILRIQQVVRGDSAAYFCASSPFMRQGEAFFGQGTRLTVV.

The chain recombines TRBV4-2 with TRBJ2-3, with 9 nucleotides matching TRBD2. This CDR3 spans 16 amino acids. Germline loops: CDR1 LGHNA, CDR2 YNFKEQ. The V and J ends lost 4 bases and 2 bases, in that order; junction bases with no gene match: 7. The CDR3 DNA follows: TGTGCCAGCAGCCCCTCGGCTAGCGGGAACACAGATACGCAGTATTTT. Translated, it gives CASSPSASGNTDTQYF.

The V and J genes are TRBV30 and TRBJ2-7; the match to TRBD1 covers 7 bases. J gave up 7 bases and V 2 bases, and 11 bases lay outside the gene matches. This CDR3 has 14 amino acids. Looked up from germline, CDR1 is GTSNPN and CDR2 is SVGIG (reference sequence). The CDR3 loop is CAWSKGAVSMEQYF. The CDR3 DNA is TGTGCCTGGAGTAAGGGGGCAGTTAGTATGGAGCAGTACTTC.

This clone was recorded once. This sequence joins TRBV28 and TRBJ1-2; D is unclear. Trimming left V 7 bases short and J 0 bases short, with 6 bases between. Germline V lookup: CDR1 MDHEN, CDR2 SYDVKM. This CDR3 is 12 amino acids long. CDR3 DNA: TGTGCCAGCATAGGAACTAACTATGGCTACACCTTC. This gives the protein CASIGTNYGYTF.

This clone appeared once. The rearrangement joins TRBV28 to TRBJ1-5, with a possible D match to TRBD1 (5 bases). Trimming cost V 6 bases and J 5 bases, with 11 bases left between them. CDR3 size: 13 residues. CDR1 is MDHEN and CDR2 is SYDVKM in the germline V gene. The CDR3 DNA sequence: TGTGCCAGCAGGGACCGACAGTATCAGCCCCAGCATTTT. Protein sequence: CASRDRQYQPQHF.

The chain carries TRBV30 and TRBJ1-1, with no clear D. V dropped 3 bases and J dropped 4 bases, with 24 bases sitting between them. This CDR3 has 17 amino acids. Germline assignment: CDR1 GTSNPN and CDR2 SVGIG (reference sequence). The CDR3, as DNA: TGTGCCTGGAGCAATGGAGTGTACCGGCGGGTAGGCACTGAAGCTTTCTTT. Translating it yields CAWSNGVYRRVGTEAFF.

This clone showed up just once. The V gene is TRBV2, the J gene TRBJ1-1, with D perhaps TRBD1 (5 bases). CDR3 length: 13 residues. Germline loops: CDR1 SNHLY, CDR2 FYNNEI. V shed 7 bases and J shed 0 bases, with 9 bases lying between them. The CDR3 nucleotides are TGTGCCAGCAAGGGGTTGATGAACACTGAAGCTTTCTTT. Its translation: CASKGLMNTEAFF.

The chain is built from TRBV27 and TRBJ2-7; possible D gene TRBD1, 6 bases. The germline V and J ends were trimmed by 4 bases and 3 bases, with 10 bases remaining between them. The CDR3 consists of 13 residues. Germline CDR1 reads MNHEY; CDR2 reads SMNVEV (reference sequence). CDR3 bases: TGTGCCAGCAGTTCCACAGGGTTCTACGAGCAGTACTTC. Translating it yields CASSSTGFYEQYF.

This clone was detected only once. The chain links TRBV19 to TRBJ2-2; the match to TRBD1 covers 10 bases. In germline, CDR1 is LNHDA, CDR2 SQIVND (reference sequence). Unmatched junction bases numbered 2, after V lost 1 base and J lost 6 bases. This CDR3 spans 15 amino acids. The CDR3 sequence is CASSIGGTGAGELFF. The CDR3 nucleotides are TGTGCCAGTAGTATAGGTGGGACAGGGGCCGGGGAGCTGTTTTTT.

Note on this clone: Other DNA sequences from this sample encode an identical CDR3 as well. The CDR3 is CASSPTTPNTEAFF. The CDR3 DNA is TGTGCCAGCAGCCCCACGACACCGAACACTGAAGCTTTCTTT. The chain combines TRBV5-4 with TRBJ1-1; no reliable D call. The CDR3 has 14 residues. In germline, CDR1 is SGHNT, CDR2 YYREEE (reference sequence). Trimming stripped 4 bases from V and 1 base from J, with 11 bases between.

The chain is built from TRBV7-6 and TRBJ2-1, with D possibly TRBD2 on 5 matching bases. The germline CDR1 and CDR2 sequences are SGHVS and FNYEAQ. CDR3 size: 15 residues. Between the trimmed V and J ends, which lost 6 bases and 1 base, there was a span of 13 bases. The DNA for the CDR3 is TGTGCCAGCAGTCCCCCCTCGGGATCCTACAATGAGCAGTTCTTC. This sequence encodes CASSPPSGSYNEQFF.

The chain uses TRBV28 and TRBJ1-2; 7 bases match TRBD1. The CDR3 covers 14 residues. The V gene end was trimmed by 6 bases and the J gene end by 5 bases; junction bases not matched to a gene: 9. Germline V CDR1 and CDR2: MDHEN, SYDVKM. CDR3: CASREGAVKYGYTF. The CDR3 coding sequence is TGTGCCAGCAGAGAGGGGGCCGTAAAGTATGGCTACACCTTC.

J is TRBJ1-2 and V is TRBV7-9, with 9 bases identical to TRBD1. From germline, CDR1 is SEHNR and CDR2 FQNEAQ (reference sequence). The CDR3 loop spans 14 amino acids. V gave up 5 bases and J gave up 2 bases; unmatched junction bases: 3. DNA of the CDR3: TGTGCCAGCAGCGCTGGACAGGGGAACTATGGCTACACCTTC. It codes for CASSAGQGNYGYTF.

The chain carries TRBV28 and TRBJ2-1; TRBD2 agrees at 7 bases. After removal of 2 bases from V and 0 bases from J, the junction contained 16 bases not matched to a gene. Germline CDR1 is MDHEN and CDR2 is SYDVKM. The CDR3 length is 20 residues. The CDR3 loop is CASSLRRGVAVRSSYNEQFF. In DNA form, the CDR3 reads TGTGCCAGCAGTTTACGCCGGGGGGTAGCGGTACGCAGCTCCTACAATGAGCAGTTCTTC.

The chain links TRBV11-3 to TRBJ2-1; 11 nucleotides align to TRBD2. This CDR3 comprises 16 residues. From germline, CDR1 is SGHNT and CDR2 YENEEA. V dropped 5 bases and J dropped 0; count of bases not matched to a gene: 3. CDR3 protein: CASSLGTSGSYNEQFF. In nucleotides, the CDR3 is TGTGCCAGCAGCCTAGGGACTAGCGGCTCCTACAATGAGCAGTTCTTC.

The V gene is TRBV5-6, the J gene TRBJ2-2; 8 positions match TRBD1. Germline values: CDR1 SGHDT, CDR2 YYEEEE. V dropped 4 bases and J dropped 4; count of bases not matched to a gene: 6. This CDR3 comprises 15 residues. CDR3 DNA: TGTGCCAGCAGCGTGACAGGGGTCCTCACCGGGGAGCTGTTTTTT. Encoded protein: CASSVTGVLTGELFF.

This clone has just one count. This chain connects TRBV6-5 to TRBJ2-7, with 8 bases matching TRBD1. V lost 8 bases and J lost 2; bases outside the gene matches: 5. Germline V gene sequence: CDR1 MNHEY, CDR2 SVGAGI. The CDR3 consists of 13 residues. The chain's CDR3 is CASLDRAPYEQYF. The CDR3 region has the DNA TGTGCCAGCTTGGACAGGGCCCCCTACGAGCAGTACTTC.

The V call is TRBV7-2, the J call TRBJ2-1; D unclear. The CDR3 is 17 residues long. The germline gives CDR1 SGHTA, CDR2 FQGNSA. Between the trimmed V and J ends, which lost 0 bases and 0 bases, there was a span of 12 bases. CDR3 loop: CASSLAWTPSSYNEQFF. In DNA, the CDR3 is TGTGCCAGCAGCTTAGCTTGGACCCCGAGCTCCTACAATGAGCAGTTCTTC.

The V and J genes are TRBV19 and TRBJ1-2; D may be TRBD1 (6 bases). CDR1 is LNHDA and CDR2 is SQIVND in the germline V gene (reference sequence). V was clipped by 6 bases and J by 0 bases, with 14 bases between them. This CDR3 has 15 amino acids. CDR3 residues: CASSHMGAANYGYTF. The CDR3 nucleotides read TGTGCCAGTAGCCACATGGGGGCCGCTAACTATGGCTACACCTTC.

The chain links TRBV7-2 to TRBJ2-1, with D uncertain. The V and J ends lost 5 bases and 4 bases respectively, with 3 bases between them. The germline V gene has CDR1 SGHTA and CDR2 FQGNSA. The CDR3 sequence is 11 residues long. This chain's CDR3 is CASSEYNEQFF. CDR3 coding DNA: TGTGCCAGCAGCGAGTACAATGAGCAGTTCTTC. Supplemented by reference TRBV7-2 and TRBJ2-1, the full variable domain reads GAGVSQSPSNKVTEKGKDVELRCDPISGHTALYWYRQSLGQGLEFLIYFQGNSAPDKSGLPSDRFSAERTGGSVSTLTIQRTQQEDSAVYLCASSEYNEQFFGPGTRLTVL.

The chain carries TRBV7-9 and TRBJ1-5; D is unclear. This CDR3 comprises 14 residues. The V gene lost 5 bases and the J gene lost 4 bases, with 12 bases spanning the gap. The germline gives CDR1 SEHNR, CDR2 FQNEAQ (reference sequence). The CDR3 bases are TGTGCCAGCAGCCAATCGTCGGGGAATCAGCCCCAGCATTTT. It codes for CASSQSSGNQPQHF.